What follows is one T cell receptor (beta chain) and its context. Its specificity is not known. Other nucleotide sequences from this sample produce the same CDR3. After removal of 0 bases from V and 4 bases from J, the junction contained 6 bases not matched to a gene. This CDR3 spans 16 amino acids. Germline V CDR1 and CDR2: SEHNR, FQNEAQ (reference sequence). The data are from a study of shared clonotypes between healthy human individuals. Overall study: Three plates were used per donor for CD4 naive, three for CD4 memory, two for CD8 naive and one for CD8 memory.

Naivety among CD8 cells was defined by CD45RO negativity and positive CCR7 selection, thereby excluding terminally differentiated effector memory CD45RA+ cells. Study results and limitations: Rarefaction exposed incomplete sorted-subset sequencing despite large depth. In having few donors, the study represented limited genetic and exposure-history diversity.

In the original processing: Quality scores were absent from the junction-only immunoSEQ sequences, so filtering differed. The protocol was immunoSEQ multiplex PCR, while the TCRdb copy is restricted to in-frame clones and leaves out a portion. V and J calls and clone size are given by that table; D and trimming were obtained from the DNA. The data contain 1.5 million to 2.5 million clones, approximately 94% of them singletons. The receptor was derived from a man younger than 35 in good health. This rearrangement joins TRBV7-9 to TRBJ2-1, with TRBD2 matching over 7 bases. The sequenced sample was naive CD8+ T cells sorted from blood. The CDR3 nucleotides are TGTGCCAGCAGCTTAGCCGAGGGAGGGCCGTACAATGAGCAGTTCTTC. Translated, it gives CASSLAEGGPYNEQFF.